These 28 T cell receptor beta chains share one sample of origin, sequenced in a study of T cell responses to AZD1222 COVID-19 vaccine. Sequenced by immunoSEQ multiplex PCR; TCRdb stores in-frame clones only, minus some. The sample lists approximately 93,000 clones; 89% were seen once. Sequencing was performed on peripheral blood, taken 28 days after the second AZD1222 dose. The receptors derive from an adult who received the AZD1222 COVID-19 vaccine.

This clone was detected only once. V gene TRBV30 combines with J gene TRBJ1-6, with D possibly matching TRBD1 (6 bases). Trimming removed 3 bases from V and 7 bases from J, with 16 bases in between. Germline CDR1 reads GTSNPN; CDR2 reads SVGIG (reference sequence). The CDR3 length is 15 residues. The CDR3, as DNA: TGTGCCTGGAGGGCCTTAGGGGGTAGGAATTCACCCCTCCACTTT. Encoded protein: CAWRALGGRNSPLHF.

The rearrangement uses TRBV2 and TRBJ1-1; D unclear. The ends were cut back, 6 bases at V and 1 base at J, with 9 bases in the middle. CDR1 is SNHLY, CDR2 FYNNEI, per germline. CDR3 length equals 13 residues. CDR3 in DNA: TGTGCCAGCAGGGAGGCGAGGAACACTGAAGCTTTCTTT. It codes for CASREARNTEAFF.

V gene TRBV7-8 combines with J gene TRBJ2-3, with no clear D. The germline V gene encodes CDR1 SGHVS and CDR2 FQNEAQ. Trimming stripped 5 bases from V and 7 bases from J, with 10 bases between. The CDR3 runs 12 residues. In nucleotides, the CDR3 is TGTGCCAGCAGCCCGTCTGGGAATACGCAGTATTTT. It encodes CASSPSGNTQYF.

A note on this clone: One end of the junction fails to match germline, which may point to a read error. The chain employs TRBV10-3 and TRBJ2-4, with TRBD1 identical over 10 bases. Germline values: CDR1 ENHRY, CDR2 SYGVKD. The CDR3 totals 14 residues. CDR3 in amino acids: CAISESGDRGTCDF. The CDR3 DNA sequence: TGTGCCATCAGTGAGTCGGGGGACAGGGGCACGTGTGACTTC.

This clone came up once. The chain employs TRBV7-3 and TRBJ2-2; 11 bases are a match to TRBD1. The CDR3 length is 17 residues. Per the germline V gene, CDR1 is SGHTA and CDR2 is FQGTGA. The trim removed 4 bases at V and 8 bases at J, leaving 12 bases unmatched. CDR3 DNA sequence: TGTGCCAGCAGCTCCTACCGCCAGGACAGGGGGCCTGGGGAGCTGTTTTTT. Translation: CASSSYRQDRGPGELFF.

The chain uses TRBV7-9 and TRBJ1-6; 12 nucleotides agree with TRBD1. The length of the CDR3 is 16 residues. The J segment lost 5 bases and the V segment lost 4 bases, leaving 3 bases of the junction unmatched. Germline V CDR1 and CDR2: SEHNR, FQNEAQ (reference sequence). Written as DNA, the CDR3 is TGTGCCAGCAGCTACGGGACAGGGGGCAATAATTCACCCCTCCACTTT. As protein: CASSYGTGGNNSPLHF.

The rearrangement uses TRBV14 and TRBJ2-5; D perhaps matches TRBD1 (6 bases). The V gene lost 2 bases and the J gene lost 5 bases, with 21 bases spanning the gap. Germline CDR1 is SGHDN and CDR2 is FVKESK. The CDR3 is 17 amino acids. The CDR3 DNA is TGTGCCAGCAGCCAAACACGAAAACACGGGACATCGGAGACCCAGTACTTC. Residues: CASSQTRKHGTSETQYF.

The V and J genes are TRBV6-1 and TRBJ1-1, with D tentatively TRBD1 (6 bases). The V gene's germline CDR1 is MNHNS and CDR2 SASEGT. V dropped 3 bases and J dropped 2 bases, with 7 bases sitting between them. There are 13 residues in the CDR3. CDR3 residues: CASSETGNTEAFF. The CDR3 bases are TGTGCCAGCAGTGAGACAGGAAACACTGAAGCTTTCTTT.

This clone was found once. In DNA, the CDR3 is TGTGCCAGCAGCCAAGCCCTAGCGGCGAAGGCCGGGGAGCTGTTTTTT. It codes for CASSQALAAKAGELFF. V is TRBV3-1 (or the pseudogene TRBV3-2) and J is TRBJ2-2; 7 bases fit TRBD2. The CDR3 sequence is 16 residues long. Germline V lookup: CDR1 LGHDT, CDR2 YNNKEL (reference sequence). The junction had 8 bases not matched to a gene; V was cut back by 1 base and J by 6 bases.

The chain has TRBV6-5 and TRBJ1-1; D is uncertain. This CDR3 comprises 13 residues. Trimming pared 4 bases from V and 5 bases from J, leaving 11 bases between. Looked up from germline, CDR1 is MNHEY and CDR2 is SVGAGI. The CDR3, as DNA: TGTGCCAGCAGTTTGACGGAGAAGACTGAAGCTTTCTTT. As protein: CASSLTEKTEAFF.

This chain connects TRBV7-9 to TRBJ1-1; D might be TRBD1 (5 bases). Trimming took off 5 bases at V and 6 bases at J, with 13 bases between the two ends. CDR3 length: 13 amino acids. Germline V lookup: CDR1 SEHNR, CDR2 FQNEAQ (reference sequence). The CDR3 nucleotides are TGTGCCAGCAGCCTTGGGGCGGGGTCTGAAGCTTTCTTT. Translated, it gives CASSLGAGSEAFF. The full variable domain, in which reference TRBV7-9 and TRBJ1-1 provide the parts outside the CDR3, is DTGVSQNPRHKITKRGQNVTFRCDPISEHNRLYWYRQTLGQGPEFLTYFQNEAQLEKSRLLSDRFSAERPKGSFSTLEIQRTEQGDSAMYLCASSLGAGSEAFFGQGTRLTVV.

V is TRBV4-3 and J is TRBJ2-7; no firm D call. Germline CDR1 is LGHNA and CDR2 is YSLEER. The ends were cut back, 1 base at V and 6 bases at J, with 4 bases in the middle. The CDR3 runs 11 residues. The CDR3 coding sequence is TGCGCCAGCAGCCAAGGGCCCGAGCAGTACTTC. It specifies CASSQGPEQYF.

The chain recombines TRBV6-5 with TRBJ1-1; D perhaps matches TRBD1 (6 bases). Germline V CDR1 and CDR2: MNHEY, SVGAGI. V lost 0 bases to trimming and J lost 5 bases, with 13 bases between them. The CDR3 totals 15 residues. The CDR3 nucleotides are TGTGCCAGCAGTTACTCGGGAGGGGGAACGACTGAAGCTTTCTTT. Residues: CASSYSGGGTTEAFF.

The rearrangement joins TRBV19 to TRBJ1-2, with a tentative D call TRBD1 (6 bases). The V end was cut by 7 bases, the J end by 8 bases, with 20 bases between. Looked up from germline, CDR1 is LNHDA and CDR2 is SQIVND (reference sequence). The CDR3 sequence is 14 residues long. The CDR3 sequence: CASTPGARAGGYTF. The CDR3 nucleotides are TGTGCCAGTACTCCGGGGGCCAGGGCTGGCGGCTACACCTTC.

The CDR3 DNA is TGTGCCAGCGGAACGGAAATACGGCCCCAGCATTTT. Its protein is CASGTEIRPQHF. V usage is TRBV6-5 and J usage is TRBJ1-5; the D is unclear. CDR3 length: 12 residues. The ends were cut back, 8 bases at V and 9 bases at J, with 14 bases in the middle. CDR1 is MNHEY and CDR2 is SVGAGI in the germline V gene.

The J gene is TRBJ2-7, the V gene TRBV30; no clear D. V lost 5 bases and J lost 1, with 9 bases in between. The V gene's germline CDR1 is GTSNPN and CDR2 SVGIG (reference sequence). The CDR3 spans 12 residues. The CDR3 is CAWGLTSYEQYF. Here the CDR3 DNA reads TGTGCCTGGGGGCTAACTTCCTACGAGCAGTACTTC.

The V gene is TRBV11-2, the J gene TRBJ1-2; D call uncertain. The V gene lost 0 bases and the J gene lost 3 bases, with 8 bases spanning the gap. The CDR3 contains 14 residues. In germline, CDR1 is SGHAT, CDR2 FQNNGV. CDR3 loop: CASSLELADYGYTF. DNA for the CDR3: TGTGCCAGCAGCTTAGAATTGGCAGACTATGGCTACACCTTC. The full variable domain, completed using reference TRBV11-2 and TRBJ1-2, is EAGVAQSPRYKIIEKRQSVAFWCNPISGHATLYWYQQILGQGPKLLIQFQNNGVVDDSQLPKDRFSAERLKGVDSTLKIQPAKLEDSAVYLCASSLELADYGYTFGSGTRLTVV.

V and J are TRBV3-1 (or the pseudogene TRBV3-2) and TRBJ2-5; TRBD2 aligns across 12 bases. This CDR3 is built from 16 residues. Per germline, CDR1 LGHDT and CDR2 YNNKEL (reference sequence). Unmatched junction bases numbered 2, after V lost 1 base and J lost 2 bases. CDR3 in amino acids: CASSQVLAGGQETQYF. The DNA for the CDR3 is TGTGCCAGCAGCCAAGTCCTAGCGGGGGGGCAAGAGACCCAGTACTTC.

The chain joins TRBV3-1 (or the pseudogene TRBV3-2) to TRBJ1-2; D is possibly TRBD1 (5 bases). CDR1 is LGHDT and CDR2 is YNNKEL in the germline V gene (reference sequence). Trimming pared 8 bases from V and 3 bases from J, leaving 10 bases between. The CDR3 totals 12 residues. DNA for the CDR3: TGTGCCAGCTTAGGGGTTGACTATGGCTACACCTTC. This gives the protein CASLGVDYGYTF.

The V gene is TRBV11-3, the J gene TRBJ2-1, with TRBD1 matching 7 bases. CDR3 length: 15 amino acids. V was pared by 0 bases and J by 6 bases, with 5 bases of the junction left unmatched. Germline V gene data show CDR1 as SGHNT and CDR2 as YENEEA. For the CDR3, the DNA is TGTGCCAGCAGCTTAGAGGGACAGCTGATCAATGAGCAGTTCTTC. Its protein is CASSLEGQLINEQFF.

The J gene is TRBJ1-3, the V gene TRBV9, with 12 bases matching TRBD1. CDR3 length: 18 amino acids. The ends lost 2 bases at V and 4 bases at J; junction bases unmatched: 10. Germline V CDR1 and CDR2: SGDLS, YYNGEE. In nucleotides, the CDR3 is TGTGCCAGCAGCGTCCGGGACAGGGGGCTGGCGGAAGGAAACACCATATATTTT. Its protein product is CASSVRDRGLAEGNTIYF.

The chain has TRBV5-4 and TRBJ1-2; D not resolved. Germline V gene data show CDR1 as SGHNT and CDR2 as YYREEE (reference sequence). The CDR3 runs to 14 residues. V gave up 7 bases and J gave up 2 bases, with 15 bases separating them. The CDR3: CASQAGLVNYGYTF. The DNA for the CDR3 is TGTGCCAGCCAAGCCGGACTCGTCAACTATGGCTACACCTTC.

The genes are TRBV3-1 (or the pseudogene TRBV3-2) and TRBJ1-2, with D uncertain. Trimming took 5 bases from V and 3 from J, leaving 7 bases between them. The CDR3 loop spans 12 amino acids. From germline, CDR1 is LGHDT and CDR2 YNNKEL (reference sequence). CDR3 region: CASSREYYGYTF. The CDR3 bases are TGTGCCAGCAGCAGGGAGTACTATGGCTACACCTTC.

The genes are TRBV2 and TRBJ2-1, with a possible D match to TRBD2 (6 bases). The ends were cut back, 0 bases at V and 0 bases at J, with 6 bases in the middle. Germline assignment: CDR1 SNHLY and CDR2 FYNNEI. The CDR3 has 15 residues. The chain's CDR3 is CASSEAGGSYNEQFF. In nucleotides, the CDR3 is TGTGCCAGCAGTGAAGCGGGGGGCTCCTACAATGAGCAGTTCTTC. The full variable domain, with the rest looked up from reference TRBV2 and TRBJ2-1, is EPEVTQTPSHQVTQMGQEVILRCVPISNHLYFYWYRQILGQKVEFLVSFYNNEISEKSEIFDDQFSVERPDGSNFTLKIRSTKLEDSAMYFCASSEAGGSYNEQFFGPGTRLTVL.

The chain joins TRBV6-6 to TRBJ1-1, with no clear D. V lost 2 bases, J lost 5 bases, and 3 bases lay in between. The CDR3 is 11 residues long. The V gene's germline CDR1 is MNHNY and CDR2 SVGAGI (reference sequence). As DNA, the CDR3 is TGTGCCAGCAGTTACGCGACTGAAGCTTTCTTT. Its translation is CASSYATEAFF.

The V and J genes are TRBV6-5 and TRBJ1-1; no clear D gene. V lost 5 bases and J lost 4, with 17 bases in between. This CDR3 has 15 amino acids. Germline V gene data show CDR1 as MNHEY and CDR2 as SVGAGI. The CDR3 is CASSPSGSLGTEAFF. The DNA of the CDR3 is TGTGCCAGCAGTCCTAGCGGAAGCCTGGGCACTGAAGCTTTCTTT.

The rearrangement joins TRBV9 to TRBJ1-2; D is possibly TRBD1 (5 bases). The V and J ends lost 0 bases and 4 bases respectively, with 10 bases between them. CDR3 size: 14 residues. Germline V gives CDR1 SGDLS, CDR2 YYNGEE. CDR3 region: CASSVETGTYGYTF. DNA of the CDR3: TGTGCCAGCAGCGTAGAAACAGGCACCTATGGCTACACCTTC.

The chain recombines TRBV6-5 with TRBJ1-1; 10 positions match TRBD1. The junction had 1 base not matched to a gene; V was cut back by 6 bases and J by 3 bases. This CDR3 is built from 13 residues. Per the germline V gene, CDR1 is MNHEY and CDR2 is SVGAGI. The CDR3: CASRGTGDTEAFF. The CDR3 DNA sequence: TGTGCCAGCAGGGGGACAGGGGACACTGAAGCTTTCTTT.